These 9 T cell receptor beta chains came from one sample sequenced in a study of blood T cell repertoires in COVID-19 (TCRdb year 2020). The library was built by means of the immunoSEQ multiplex PCR assay. Sourced from immuneACCESS, this table was stored by TCRdb with only in-frame sequences that have V and J called. A share of the clones is absent; for the studies checked, an unresolved V gene accounts for under half, and the remainder has no known explanation. This sample comprises about 310,000 clones, over 75% of them detected only once. The ten largest account for roughly 2.2% of the sample. The specimen sequenced was PBMCs or T cells enriched from blood (not recorded which). These receptors all come from a man between 25 and 39 years old who had recovered from COVID-19.

CDR3 amino acids: CASSLYSGTSGGPPETQYF. Written as DNA, the CDR3 is TGTGCCAGCAGCTTGTACTCCGGGACTAGCGGGGGCCCCCCTGAGACCCAGTACTTC. J is TRBJ2-5 and V is TRBV7-3; 14 bases fit TRBD2. Trimming removed 3 bases from V and 5 bases from J; junction bases left unmatched: 14. CDR3 length: 19 amino acids. Germline V CDR1 and CDR2: SGHTA, FQGTGA.

In this sample, this clone turned up a few times. The chain carries TRBV5-1 and TRBJ2-1; TRBD1 matches at 8 bases. The V segment lost 0 bases and the J segment 7 bases; nucleotides outside the gene matches: 9. CDR3 length equals 16 residues. The germline gives CDR1 SGHRS, CDR2 YFSETQ. The CDR3 region has the DNA TGCGCCAGCAGCTTGGTCGAAGGACAGGGAGGAAATGAGCAGTTCTTC. As protein: CASSLVEGQGGNEQFF.

The chain combines TRBV30 with TRBJ2-5; D is unclear. Between the trimmed V and J ends, which lost 5 bases and 4 bases, there was a span of 11 bases. Germline CDR1 reads GTSNPN; CDR2 reads SVGIG (reference sequence). The CDR3 is 12 residues long. The CDR3 bases are TGTGCCTGGGGGCCCTCCGGAGAGACCCAGTACTTC. Its protein product is CAWGPSGETQYF.

The rearrangement uses TRBV11-3 and TRBJ2-3; D might be TRBD1 (5 bases). The V gene's germline CDR1 is SGHNT and CDR2 YENEEA. The V and J ends lost 1 base and 3 bases respectively, with 8 bases between them. The CDR3 covers 14 residues. In DNA, the CDR3 is TGTGCCAGCAGCTTAGGGGGCCGGACAGATACGCAGTATTTT. It translates to CASSLGGRTDTQYF.

The rearrangement joins TRBV6-2 or TRBV6-3 to TRBJ1-5; possibly TRBD1 for D (5 bases). V was shortened by 6 bases and J by 1 base, with 13 bases between the two germline ends. The CDR3 contains 15 residues. Germline V lookup: CDR1 MNHEY, CDR2 SVGEGT. The CDR3 spells CASSLRAGSNQPQHF. The CDR3, as DNA: TGTGCCAGCAGCCTCAGGGCGGGGAGCAATCAGCCCCAGCATTTT.

The chain couples TRBV19 to TRBJ1-2, with D tentatively TRBD1 (5 bases). Germline V CDR1 and CDR2: LNHDA, SQIVND (reference sequence). The CDR3 extends over 17 amino acids. Trimming took 6 bases from V and 3 from J, leaving 23 bases between them. The chain's CDR3 is CASSLPGVEGRYYGYTF. The CDR3 DNA follows: TGTGCCAGTAGCTTGCCCGGAGTGGAGGGGCGCTACTATGGCTACACCTTC.

V and J are TRBV5-6 and TRBJ1-5; the D is unclear. V lost 1 base and J 4 bases, leaving 6 bases between the germline ends. The CDR3 has 13 residues. Germline V gene lookup returns CDR1 SGHDT and CDR2 YYEEEE. The chain's CDR3 is CASSLLRNQPQHF. As DNA, the CDR3 is TGTGCCAGCAGCTTGTTGCGGAATCAGCCCCAGCATTTT. Together with reference TRBV5-6 and TRBJ1-5, the CDR3 gives the full variable domain: DAGVTQSPTHLIKTRGQQVTLRCSPKSGHDTVSWYQQALGQGPQFIFQYYEEEERQRGNFPDRFSGHQFPNYSSELNVNALLLGDSALYLCASSLLRNQPQHFGDGTRLSIL.

The chain links TRBV18 to TRBJ2-7; D call uncertain. The CDR3 contains 13 residues. Germline V gene sequence: CDR1 KGHSH, CDR2 LQKENI. Trimming shortened V by 3 bases and J by 2 bases, and 8 bases separated the two germline ends. CDR3 residues: CASSPGEAYEQYF. The CDR3 nucleotides are TGTGCCAGCTCACCGGGTGAGGCCTACGAGCAGTACTTC.

The table lists this clone with a count of one. The rearrangement links TRBV12-5 to TRBJ1-1, with TRBD1 identical over 8 bases. Germline V CDR1 and CDR2: LGHNT, FRNRAP. With 0 bases clipped from V and 6 bases from J, the junction kept 9 bases outside the gene matches. The CDR3 is 16 residues long. CDR3 protein: CASGLVLGQGIPEAFF. The CDR3 region has the DNA TGTGCTAGTGGTTTGGTACTTGGACAGGGTATTCCTGAAGCTTTCTTT. Combining the CDR3 with reference TRBV12-5 and TRBJ1-1 gives the whole variable domain DARVTQTPRHKVTEMGQEVTMRCQPILGHNTVFWYRQTMMQGLELLAYFRNRAPLDDSGMPKDRFSAEMPDATLATLKIQPSEPRDSAVYFCASGLVLGQGIPEAFFGQGTRLTVV.